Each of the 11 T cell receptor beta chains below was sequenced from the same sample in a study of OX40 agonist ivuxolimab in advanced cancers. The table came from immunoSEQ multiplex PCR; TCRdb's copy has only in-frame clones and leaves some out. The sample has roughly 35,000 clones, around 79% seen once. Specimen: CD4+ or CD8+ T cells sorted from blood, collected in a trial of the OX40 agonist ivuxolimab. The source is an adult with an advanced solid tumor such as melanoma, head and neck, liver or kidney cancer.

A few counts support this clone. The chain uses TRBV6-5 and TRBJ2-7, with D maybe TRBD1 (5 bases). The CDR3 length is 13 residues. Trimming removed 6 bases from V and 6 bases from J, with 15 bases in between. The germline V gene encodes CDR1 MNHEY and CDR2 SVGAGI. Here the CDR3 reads CASRTQGTGEQYF. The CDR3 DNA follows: TGTGCCAGCAGAACGCAGGGCACCGGCGAGCAGTACTTC.

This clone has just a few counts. CDR3 in amino acids: CAWGTGNEQFF. CDR3 DNA: TGTGCCTGGGGGACCGGGAATGAGCAGTTCTTC. The chain employs TRBV30 and TRBJ2-1; D might be TRBD1 or TRBD2, each matching 5 bases. The V and J ends lost 5 bases and 7 bases respectively, with 9 bases between them. This CDR3 contains 11 residues. Germline CDR1 GTSNPN, CDR2 SVGIG (reference sequence).

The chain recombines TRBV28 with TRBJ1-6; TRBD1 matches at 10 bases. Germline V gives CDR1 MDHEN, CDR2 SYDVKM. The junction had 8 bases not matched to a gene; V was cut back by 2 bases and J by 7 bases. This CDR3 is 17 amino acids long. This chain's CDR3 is CASSLPILTGGNSPLHF. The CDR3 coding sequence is TGTGCCAGCAGTTTACCCATACTGACAGGGGGCAATTCACCCCTCCACTTT. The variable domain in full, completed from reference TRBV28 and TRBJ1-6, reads DVKVTQSSRYLVKRTGEKVFLECVQDMDHENMFWYRQDPGLGLRLIYFSYDVKMKEKGDIPEGYSVSREKKERFSLILESASTNQTSMYLCASSLPILTGGNSPLHFGNGTRLTVT.

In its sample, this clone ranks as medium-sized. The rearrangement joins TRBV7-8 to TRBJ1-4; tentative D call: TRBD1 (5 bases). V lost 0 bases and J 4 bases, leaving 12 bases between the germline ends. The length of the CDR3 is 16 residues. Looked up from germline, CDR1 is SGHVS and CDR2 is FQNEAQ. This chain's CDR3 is CASSLAGGGFNEKLFF. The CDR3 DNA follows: TGTGCCAGCAGCTTAGCCGGCGGGGGGTTTAATGAAAAACTGTTTTTT.

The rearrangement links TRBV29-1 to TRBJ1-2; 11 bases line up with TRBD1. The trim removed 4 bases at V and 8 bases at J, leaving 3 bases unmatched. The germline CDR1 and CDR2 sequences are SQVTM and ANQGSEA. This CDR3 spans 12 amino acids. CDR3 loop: CSVGDRGLGYTF. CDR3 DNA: TGCAGCGTTGGGGACAGGGGGTTGGGCTACACCTTC.

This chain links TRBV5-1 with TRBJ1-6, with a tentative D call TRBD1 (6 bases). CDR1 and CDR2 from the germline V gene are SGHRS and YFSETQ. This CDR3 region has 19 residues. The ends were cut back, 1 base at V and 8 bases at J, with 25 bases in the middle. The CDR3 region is CASSLWFFERGPSDSPLHF. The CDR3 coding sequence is TGCGCCAGCAGCTTGTGGTTTTTCGAACGGGGGCCAAGTGATTCACCCCTCCACTTT.

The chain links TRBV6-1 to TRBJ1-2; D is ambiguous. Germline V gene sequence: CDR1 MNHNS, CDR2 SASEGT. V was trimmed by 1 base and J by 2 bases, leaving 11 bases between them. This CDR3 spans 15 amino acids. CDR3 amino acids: CASSEGITVNYGYTF. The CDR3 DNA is TGTGCCAGCAGTGAAGGGATTACAGTCAACTATGGCTACACCTTC.

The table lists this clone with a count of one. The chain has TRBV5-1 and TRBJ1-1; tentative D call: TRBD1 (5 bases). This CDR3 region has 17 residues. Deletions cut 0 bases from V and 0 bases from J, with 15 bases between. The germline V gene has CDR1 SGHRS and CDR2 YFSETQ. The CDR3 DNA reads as TGCGCCAGCAGCTTGGGGGGCAGGGAAGTAATGAACACTGAAGCTTTCTTT. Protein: CASSLGGREVMNTEAFF.

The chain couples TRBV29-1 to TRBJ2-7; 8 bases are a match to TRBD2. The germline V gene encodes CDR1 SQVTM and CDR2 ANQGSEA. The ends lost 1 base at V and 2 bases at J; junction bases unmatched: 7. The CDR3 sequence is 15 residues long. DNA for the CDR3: TGCAGCGTTGAAGCCAACGGGGGGGAAACCTACGAGCAGTACTTC. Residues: CSVEANGGETYEQYF.

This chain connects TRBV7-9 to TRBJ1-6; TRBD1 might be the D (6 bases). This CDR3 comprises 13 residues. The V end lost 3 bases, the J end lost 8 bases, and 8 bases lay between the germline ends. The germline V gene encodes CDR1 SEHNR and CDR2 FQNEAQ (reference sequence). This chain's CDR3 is CASSFPGDSPLHF. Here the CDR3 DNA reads TGTGCCAGCAGCTTTCCAGGGGATTCACCCCTCCACTTT.

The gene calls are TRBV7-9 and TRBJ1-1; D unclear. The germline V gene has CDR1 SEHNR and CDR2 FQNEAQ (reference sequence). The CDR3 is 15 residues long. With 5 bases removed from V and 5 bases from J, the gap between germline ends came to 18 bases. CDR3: CASSPERKGGTEAFF. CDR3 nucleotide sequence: TGTGCCAGCAGCCCGGAAAGAAAGGGAGGAACTGAAGCTTTCTTT.